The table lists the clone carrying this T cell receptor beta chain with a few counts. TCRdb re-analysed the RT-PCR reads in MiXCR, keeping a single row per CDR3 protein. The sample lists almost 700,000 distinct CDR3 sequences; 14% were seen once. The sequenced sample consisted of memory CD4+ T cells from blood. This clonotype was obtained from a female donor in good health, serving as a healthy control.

CDR3 in amino acids: CAIRGGQGATGELFF. The DNA of the CDR3 is TGTGCCATCAGGGGGGGACAGGGGGCGACCGGGGAGCTGTTTTTT. The chain couples TRBV10-3 to TRBJ2-2, with 12 bases lining up with TRBD1. The germline gives CDR1 ENHRY, CDR2 SYGVKD. Trimming took 6 bases from V and 5 from J; bases not matched to a gene: 4. The CDR3 totals 15 residues.